Listed here are 21 T cell receptor beta chains from one sample, sequenced in a study of OX40 agonist ivuxolimab in advanced cancers. Assay: immunoSEQ multiplex PCR; the TCRdb copy retains only in-frame clones and omits some. The table records roughly 91,000 clones, approximately 95% of them present only once. Sequenced here: CD4+ or CD8+ T cells sorted from blood, sampled in a trial of the OX40 agonist ivuxolimab. Every receptor here comes from an adult with an advanced solid tumor such as melanoma, head and neck, liver or kidney cancer.

This chain links TRBV29-1 with TRBJ2-7; tentative D call: TRBD1 (5 bases). The CDR3 spans 14 residues. Germline V gene lookup returns CDR1 SQVTM and CDR2 ANQGSEA. Trimming removed 1 base at V and 2 bases at J, with 12 bases between. In nucleotides, the CDR3 is TGCAGCGTTGAAGCCCGGCAGGGCGCCTACGAGCAGTACTTC. Translation: CSVEARQGAYEQYF.

This sequence joins TRBV27 and TRBJ1-5; the D gene is possibly TRBD1 (5 bases). This CDR3 is built from 17 residues. Germline CDR1 and CDR2: MNHEY and SMNVEV (reference sequence). V was shortened by 5 bases and J by 0 bases, with 17 bases between the two germline ends. The CDR3 DNA reads as TGTGCCAGCAGTAAATCCCCGACAGAATATAGCAATCAGCCCCAGCATTTT. Translation: CASSKSPTEYSNQPQHF.

This clone was observed a single time. The chain joins TRBV9 to TRBJ1-1; D gene unclear. CDR1 SGDLS and CDR2 YYNGEE come from the germline V gene. The CDR3 extends over 13 amino acids. V dropped 0 bases and J dropped 5 bases, with 8 bases sitting between them. DNA of the CDR3: TGTGCCAGCAGCGTAGTAGAGGGTACTGAAGCTTTCTTT. Protein: CASSVVEGTEAFF.

The V and J genes are TRBV7-9 and TRBJ1-1; 7 bases are shared with TRBD1. Germline V lookup: CDR1 SEHNR, CDR2 FQNEAQ (reference sequence). V trimming: 5 bases; J trimming: 0 bases; junction bases outside the gene matches: 9. The CDR3 runs 16 residues. The DNA for the CDR3 is TGTGCCAGCAGCCCCCGGCGGGACAGTATGAACACTGAAGCTTTCTTT. Translating it yields CASSPRRDSMNTEAFF. Full variable domain (rest looked up from reference TRBV7-9 and TRBJ1-1): DTGVSQNPRHKITKRGQNVTFRCDPISEHNRLYWYRQTLGQGPEFLTYFQNEAQLEKSRLLSDRFSAERPKGSFSTLEIQRTEQGDSAMYLCASSPRRDSMNTEAFFGQGTRLTVV.

The gene calls are TRBV5-6 and TRBJ1-1; D is unresolved. Germline V lookup: CDR1 SGHDT, CDR2 YYEEEE. The germline V and J ends were trimmed by 1 base and 7 bases, with 5 bases remaining between them. The CDR3 sequence is 11 residues long. In nucleotides, the CDR3 is TGTGCCAGCAGCTTGTACAGTGAAGCTTTCTTT. Its translation: CASSLYSEAFF.

The V call is TRBV27, the J call TRBJ1-2; 7 bases agree with TRBD1. Looked up from germline, CDR1 is MNHEY and CDR2 is SMNVEV (reference sequence). The CDR3 spans 14 residues. The V gene end was trimmed by 6 bases and the J gene end by 0 bases; junction bases not matched to a gene: 4. The CDR3 loop is CASSPQGANYGYTF. The CDR3 DNA is TGTGCCAGCAGCCCCCAGGGGGCTAACTATGGCTACACCTTC.

The gene calls are TRBV28 and TRBJ2-2; D remains ambiguous. The CDR3 sequence is 14 residues long. The V gene's germline CDR1 is MDHEN and CDR2 SYDVKM. V was clipped by 5 bases and J by 0 bases, with 7 bases between them. CDR3 residues: CASSLLSNTGELFF. CDR3 in DNA: TGTGCCAGCAGTCTCCTTTCGAACACCGGGGAGCTGTTTTTT.

This chain joins TRBV7-9 and TRBJ1-2; D possibly corresponds to TRBD1 (5 bases). The CDR3 has 18 amino acids. V was shortened by 5 bases and J by 5 bases, with 27 bases between the two germline ends. Germline values: CDR1 SEHNR, CDR2 FQNEAQ (reference sequence). CDR3 loop: CASSLTPRDPREGYGYTF. DNA of the CDR3: TGTGCCAGCAGCCTGACCCCCCGGGACCCAAGGGAGGGATATGGCTACACCTTC.

The chain carries TRBV4-3 and TRBJ1-4; 8 positions match TRBD1. In germline, CDR1 is LGHNA, CDR2 YSLEER. V shed 1 base, J shed 4 bases, and the junction held 5 bases outside the gene matches. CDR3 length: 16 residues. The CDR3 DNA sequence: TGCGCCAGCAGCCAAGGTAGACAGGGGTTTAATGAAAAACTGTTTTTT. This gives the protein CASSQGRQGFNEKLFF.

The chain is built from TRBV7-9 and TRBJ2-7; D is undetermined. CDR1 is SEHNR and CDR2 is FQNEAQ in the germline V gene (reference sequence). This CDR3 contains 11 residues. Trimming cost V 5 bases and J 4 bases, with 6 bases left between them. The CDR3 protein is CASSPEYEQYF. The CDR3 nucleotides read TGTGCCAGCAGCCCCGAATACGAGCAGTACTTC. The whole variable domain, remainder taken from reference TRBV7-9 and TRBJ2-7, is DTGVSQNPRHKITKRGQNVTFRCDPISEHNRLYWYRQTLGQGPEFLTYFQNEAQLEKSRLLSDRFSAERPKGSFSTLEIQRTEQGDSAMYLCASSPEYEQYFGPGTRLTVT.

This rearrangement joins TRBV6-5 to TRBJ1-1; D not certain. The germline gives CDR1 MNHEY, CDR2 SVGAGI. The V gene lost 4 bases and the J gene lost 2 bases, with 14 bases spanning the gap. The CDR3 length is 15 residues. Written as DNA, the CDR3 is TGTGCCAGCAGTTGGACCGGGATGGCAAACACTGAAGCTTTCTTT. The encoded protein is CASSWTGMANTEAFF.

The rearrangement uses TRBV19 and TRBJ2-5; 13 bases agree with TRBD2. V lost 5 bases to trimming and J lost 3 bases; unmatched junction nucleotides: 6. This CDR3 comprises 16 residues. CDR1 and CDR2 from the germline V gene are LNHDA and SQIVND (reference sequence). For the CDR3, the DNA is TGTGCCAGTAGTTCGGGGACTAGCGGGATCGAAGAGACCCAGTACTTC. It specifies CASSSGTSGIEETQYF.

This clone was recorded once. The chain is built from TRBV2 and TRBJ2-6; 8 bases map to TRBD1. Germline V gene lookup returns CDR1 SNHLY and CDR2 FYNNEI. The ends lost 6 bases at V and 1 base at J; junction bases unmatched: 5. The CDR3 is 16 residues long. CDR3 nucleotides: TGTGCCAGCAGGGACAGGGACCAATCTGGGGCCAACGTCCTGACTTTC. As protein: CASRDRDQSGANVLTF.

The rearrangement uses TRBV9 and TRBJ1-1, with 7 bases identical to TRBD1. This CDR3 contains 15 residues. The junction had 16 bases not matched to a gene; V was cut back by 5 bases and J by 9 bases. Germline V gives CDR1 SGDLS, CDR2 YYNGEE. The CDR3 loop reads CASRPARGIPPQAFF. The CDR3 coding sequence is TGTGCCAGCAGACCCGCCAGGGGGATTCCCCCTCAAGCTTTCTTT. Drawing the rest from reference TRBV9 and TRBJ1-1, the complete variable domain is DSGVTQTPKHLITATGQRVTLRCSPRSGDLSVYWYQQSLDQGLQFLIQYYNGEERAKGNILERFSAQQFPDLHSELNLSSLELGDSALYFCASRPARGIPPQAFFGQGTRLTVV.

The chain couples TRBV7-9 to TRBJ1-4; a weak D match, TRBD1 (5 bases). Germline CDR1 SEHNR, CDR2 FQNEAQ (reference sequence). The CDR3 is made up of 15 amino acids. V was pared by 5 bases and J by 4 bases, with 14 bases between. The chain's CDR3 is CASSPHSGGNEKLFF. In DNA, the CDR3 is TGTGCCAGCAGCCCCCACTCCGGGGGTAATGAAAAACTGTTTTTT.

The V call is TRBV7-3, the J call TRBJ2-5, with TRBD2 matching over 8 bases. From germline, CDR1 is SGHTA and CDR2 FQGTGA. This CDR3 is built from 15 residues. Losses at the gene ends were 8 bases for V and 5 bases for J; bases not matched to a gene: 13. In DNA form, the CDR3 reads TGTGCCAGCGCTCCTACCGACCAGCGGGGGGAGACCCAGTACTTC. Translated: CASAPTDQRGETQYF.

The chain carries TRBV2 and TRBJ1-1; no definite D call. V was clipped by 3 bases and J by 0 bases, with 8 bases between them. The germline V gene encodes CDR1 SNHLY and CDR2 FYNNEI. The CDR3 length is 14 residues. CDR3 in amino acids: CASSERAMNTEAFF. The CDR3, as DNA: TGTGCCAGCAGTGAGAGGGCGATGAACACTGAAGCTTTCTTT.

This chain connects TRBV5-6 to TRBJ1-3; D not resolved. Trimming removed 2 bases from V and 0 bases from J, with 12 bases in between. This CDR3 contains 16 residues. Germline V gives CDR1 SGHDT, CDR2 YYEEEE. The CDR3 reads CASSFYAASSGNTIYF. The CDR3 DNA is TGTGCCAGCAGCTTTTATGCAGCGAGCTCTGGAAACACCATATATTTT.

The chain links TRBV27 to TRBJ1-6; D not resolved. Germline CDR1 reads MNHEY; CDR2 reads SMNVEV (reference sequence). V gave up 3 bases and J gave up 8 bases, with 11 bases separating them. The CDR3 runs to 14 residues. The CDR3 reads CASSLSSRHSPLHF. The DNA for the CDR3 is TGTGCCAGCAGTTTGTCCTCACGTCATTCACCCCTCCACTTT.

This chain joins TRBV5-4 and TRBJ1-6; unclear D gene. The germline gives CDR1 SGHNT, CDR2 YYREEE (reference sequence). The CDR3 sequence is 13 residues long. Trimming took off 4 bases at V and 10 bases at J, with 12 bases between the two ends. The CDR3 spells CASSLLGVSPLHF. The CDR3, as DNA: TGTGCCAGCAGCCTCCTTGGGGTCTCACCCCTCCACTTT.

The chain combines TRBV27 with TRBJ1-2; D gene ambiguous. The CDR3 contains 13 residues. Germline V gives CDR1 MNHEY, CDR2 SMNVEV (reference sequence). V was pared by 8 bases and J by 0 bases, with 10 bases between. The CDR3 is CASGHQANYGYTF. The CDR3 coding sequence is TGTGCCAGCGGGCATCAAGCTAACTATGGCTACACCTTC.